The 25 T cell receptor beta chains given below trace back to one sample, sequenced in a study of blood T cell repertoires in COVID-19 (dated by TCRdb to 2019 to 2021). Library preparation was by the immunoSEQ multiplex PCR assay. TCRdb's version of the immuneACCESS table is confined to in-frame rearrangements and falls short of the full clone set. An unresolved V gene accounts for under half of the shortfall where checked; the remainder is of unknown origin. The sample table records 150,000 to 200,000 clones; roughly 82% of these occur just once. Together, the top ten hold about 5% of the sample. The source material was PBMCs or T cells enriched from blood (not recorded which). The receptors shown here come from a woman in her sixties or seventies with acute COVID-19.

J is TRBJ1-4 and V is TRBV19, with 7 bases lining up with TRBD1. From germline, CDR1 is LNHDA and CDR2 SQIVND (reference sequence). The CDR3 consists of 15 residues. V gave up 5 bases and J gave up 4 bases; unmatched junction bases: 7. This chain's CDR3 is CASSGYGQDNEKLFF. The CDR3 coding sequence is TGTGCCAGTAGTGGGTACGGACAGGATAATGAAAAACTGTTTTTT.

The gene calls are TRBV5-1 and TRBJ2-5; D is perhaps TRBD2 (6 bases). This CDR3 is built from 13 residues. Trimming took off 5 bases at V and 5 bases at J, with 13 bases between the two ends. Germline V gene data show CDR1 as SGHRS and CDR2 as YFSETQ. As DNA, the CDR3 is TGCGCCAGCAGAAGTACAGGAGGGGAGACCCAGTACTTC. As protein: CASRSTGGETQYF.

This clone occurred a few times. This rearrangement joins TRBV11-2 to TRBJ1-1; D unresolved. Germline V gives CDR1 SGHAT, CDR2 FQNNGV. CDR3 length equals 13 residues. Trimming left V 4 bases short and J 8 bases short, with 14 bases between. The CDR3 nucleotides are TGTGCCAGCAGCTACCTACCCAATTCGGAAGCTTTCTTT. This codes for CASSYLPNSEAFF. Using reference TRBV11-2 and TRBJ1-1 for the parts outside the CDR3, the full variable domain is EAGVAQSPRYKIIEKRQSVAFWCNPISGHATLYWYQQILGQGPKLLIQFQNNGVVDDSQLPKDRFSAERLKGVDSTLKIQPAKLEDSAVYLCASSYLPNSEAFFGQGTRLTVV.

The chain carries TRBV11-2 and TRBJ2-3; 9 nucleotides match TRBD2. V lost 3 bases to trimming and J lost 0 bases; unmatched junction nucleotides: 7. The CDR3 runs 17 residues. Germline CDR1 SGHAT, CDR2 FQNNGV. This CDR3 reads CASSFNLAGGSTDTQYF. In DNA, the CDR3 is TGTGCCAGCAGCTTCAATTTGGCGGGGGGGAGCACAGATACGCAGTATTTT.

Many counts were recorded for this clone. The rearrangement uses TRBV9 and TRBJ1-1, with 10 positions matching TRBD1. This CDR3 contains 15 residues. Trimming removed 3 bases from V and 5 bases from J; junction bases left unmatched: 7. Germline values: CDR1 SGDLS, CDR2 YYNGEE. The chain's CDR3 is CASSGQGARSTEAFF. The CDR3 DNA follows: TGTGCCAGCAGCGGACAGGGGGCGCGGAGTACTGAAGCTTTCTTT. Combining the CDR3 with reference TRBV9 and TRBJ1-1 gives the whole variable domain DSGVTQTPKHLITATGQRVTLRCSPRSGDLSVYWYQQSLDQGLQFLIQYYNGEERAKGNILERFSAQQFPDLHSELNLSSLELGDSALYFCASSGQGARSTEAFFGQGTRLTVV.

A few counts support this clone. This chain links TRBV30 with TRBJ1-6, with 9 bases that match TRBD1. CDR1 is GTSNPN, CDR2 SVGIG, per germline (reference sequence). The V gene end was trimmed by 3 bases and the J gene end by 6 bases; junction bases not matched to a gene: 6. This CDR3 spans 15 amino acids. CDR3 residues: CAWSGTGNSNSPLHF. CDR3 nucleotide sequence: TGTGCCTGGAGCGGGACAGGGAACAGTAATTCACCCCTCCACTTT.

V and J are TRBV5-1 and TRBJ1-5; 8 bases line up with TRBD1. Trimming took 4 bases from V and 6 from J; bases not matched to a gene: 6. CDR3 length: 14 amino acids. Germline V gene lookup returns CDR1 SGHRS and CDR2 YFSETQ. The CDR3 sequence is CASSPGQGSQPQHF. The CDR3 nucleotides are TGCGCCAGCAGCCCAGGACAGGGTTCTCAGCCCCAGCATTTT.

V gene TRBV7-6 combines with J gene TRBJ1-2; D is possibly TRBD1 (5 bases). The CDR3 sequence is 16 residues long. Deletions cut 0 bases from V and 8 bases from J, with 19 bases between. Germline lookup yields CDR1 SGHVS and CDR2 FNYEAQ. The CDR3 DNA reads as TGTGCCAGCAGCTTAGCCGTTTCCGTGGGGCTCGACGGCTACACCTTC. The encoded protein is CASSLAVSVGLDGYTF.

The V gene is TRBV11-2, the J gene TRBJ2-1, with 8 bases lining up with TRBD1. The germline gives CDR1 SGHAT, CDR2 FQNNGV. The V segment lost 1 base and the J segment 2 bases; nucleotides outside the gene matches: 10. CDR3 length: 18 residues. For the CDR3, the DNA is TGTGCCAGCAGCTTAGTCGGGTACAGGGGGTTGACCTACAATGAGCAGTTCTTC. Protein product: CASSLVGYRGLTYNEQFF.

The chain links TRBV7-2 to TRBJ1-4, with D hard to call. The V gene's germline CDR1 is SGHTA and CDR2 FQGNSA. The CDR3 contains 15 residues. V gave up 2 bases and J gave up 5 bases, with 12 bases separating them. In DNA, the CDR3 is TGTGCCAGCAGCTTACCCGGGAGCCTGAATGAAAAACTGTTTTTT. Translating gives CASSLPGSLNEKLFF.

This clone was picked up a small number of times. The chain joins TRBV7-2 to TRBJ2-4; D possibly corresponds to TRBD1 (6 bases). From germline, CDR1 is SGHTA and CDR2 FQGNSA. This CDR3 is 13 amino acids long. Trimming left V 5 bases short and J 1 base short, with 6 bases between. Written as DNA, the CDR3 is TGTGCCAGCAGCGGACAGGCCAAAAACATTCAGTACTTC. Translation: CASSGQAKNIQYF. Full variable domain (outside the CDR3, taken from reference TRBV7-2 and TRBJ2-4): GAGVSQSPSNKVTEKGKDVELRCDPISGHTALYWYRQSLGQGLEFLIYFQGNSAPDKSGLPSDRFSAERTGGSVSTLTIQRTQQEDSAVYLCASSGQAKNIQYFGAGTRLSVL.

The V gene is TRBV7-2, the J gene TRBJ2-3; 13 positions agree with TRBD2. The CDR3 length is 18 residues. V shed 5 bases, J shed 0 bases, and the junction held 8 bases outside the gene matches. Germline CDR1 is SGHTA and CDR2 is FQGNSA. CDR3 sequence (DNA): TGTGCCAGCAGCGCAGGGACTAGCGGGGCTTCTAGCACAGATACGCAGTATTTT. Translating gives CASSAGTSGASSTDTQYF.

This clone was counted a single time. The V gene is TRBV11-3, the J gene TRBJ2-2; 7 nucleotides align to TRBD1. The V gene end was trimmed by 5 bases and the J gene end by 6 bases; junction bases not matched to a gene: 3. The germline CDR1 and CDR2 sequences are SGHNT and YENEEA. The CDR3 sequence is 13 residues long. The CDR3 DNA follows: TGTGCCAGCAGCGAAACAGGGGCCGGGGAGCTGTTTTTT. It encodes CASSETGAGELFF.

The CDR3 nucleotides read TGTGCCAGCAGCTCCCGGACCGGGGTCTACGAGCAGTACGTC. It specifies CASSSRTGVYEQYV. The chain joins TRBV5-6 to TRBJ2-7, with TRBD2 as a possible D gene (5 bases). The CDR3 spans 14 residues. Trimming cost V 3 bases and J 3 bases, with 13 bases left between them. The V gene's germline CDR1 is SGHDT and CDR2 YYEEEE.

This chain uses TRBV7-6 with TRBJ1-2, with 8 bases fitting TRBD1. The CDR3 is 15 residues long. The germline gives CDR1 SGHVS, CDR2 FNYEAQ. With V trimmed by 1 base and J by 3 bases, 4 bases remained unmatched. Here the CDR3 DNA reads TGTGCCAGCAGCTTAGTAAACAGGGGGGACTATGGCTACACCTTC. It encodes CASSLVNRGDYGYTF.

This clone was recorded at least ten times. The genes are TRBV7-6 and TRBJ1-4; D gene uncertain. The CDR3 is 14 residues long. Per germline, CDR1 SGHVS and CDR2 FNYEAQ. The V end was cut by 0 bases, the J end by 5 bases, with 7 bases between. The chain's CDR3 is CASSLATVNEKLFF. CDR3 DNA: TGTGCCAGCAGCTTAGCCACAGTCAATGAAAAACTGTTTTTT.

CDR3 protein: CASSHPRRTSGRCPTQYF. The CDR3 nucleotides read TGCGCCAGCAGTCACCCGCGTCGGACTAGCGGGAGGTGTCCGACCCAGTACTTC. V gene TRBV23-1 combines with J gene TRBJ2-5, with 14 bases that match TRBD2. TRBV23-1 is placed among ORFs of uncertain function. Germline trimming cut 3 bases from V and 7 bases from J; bases unmatched to any gene: 13. This CDR3 contains 18 residues.

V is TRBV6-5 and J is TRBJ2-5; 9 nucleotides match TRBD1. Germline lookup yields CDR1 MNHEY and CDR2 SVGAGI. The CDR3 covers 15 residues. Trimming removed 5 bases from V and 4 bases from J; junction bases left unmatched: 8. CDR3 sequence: CASSTRDRVGETQYF. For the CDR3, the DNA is TGTGCCAGCAGTACCCGGGACAGGGTGGGAGAGACCCAGTACTTC.

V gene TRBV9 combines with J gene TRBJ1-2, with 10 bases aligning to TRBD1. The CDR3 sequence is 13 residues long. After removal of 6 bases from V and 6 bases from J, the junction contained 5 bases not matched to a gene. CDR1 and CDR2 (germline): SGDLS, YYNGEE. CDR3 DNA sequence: TGTGCCAGCACCCTGGACAGGGGGGATGGCTACACCTTC. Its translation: CASTLDRGDGYTF.

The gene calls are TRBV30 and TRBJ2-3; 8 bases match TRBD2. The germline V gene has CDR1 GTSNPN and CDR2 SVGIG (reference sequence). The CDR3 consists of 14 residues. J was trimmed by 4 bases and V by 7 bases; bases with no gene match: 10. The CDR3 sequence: CASPGSGSADTQYF. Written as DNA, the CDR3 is TGTGCCTCCCCCGGAAGCGGGAGCGCAGATACGCAGTATTTT.

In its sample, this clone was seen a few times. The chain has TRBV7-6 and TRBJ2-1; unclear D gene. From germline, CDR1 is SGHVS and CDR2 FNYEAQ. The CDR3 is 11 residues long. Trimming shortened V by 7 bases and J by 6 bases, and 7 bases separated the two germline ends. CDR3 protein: CASTSTNEQFF. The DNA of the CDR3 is TGTGCCAGCACTAGTACCAATGAGCAGTTCTTC. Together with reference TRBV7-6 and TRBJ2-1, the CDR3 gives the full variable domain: GAGVSQSPRYKVTKRGQDVALRCDPISGHVSLYWYRQALGQGPEFLTYFNYEAQQDKSGLPNDRFSAERPEGSISTLTIQRTEQRDSAMYRCASTSTNEQFFGPGTRLTVL.

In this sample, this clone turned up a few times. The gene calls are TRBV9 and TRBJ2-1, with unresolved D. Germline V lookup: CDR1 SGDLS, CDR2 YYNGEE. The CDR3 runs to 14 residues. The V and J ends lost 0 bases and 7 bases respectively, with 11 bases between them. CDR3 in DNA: TGTGCCAGCAGCGTAGCTTCCGGGTTTAATGAGCAGTTCTTC. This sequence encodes CASSVASGFNEQFF.

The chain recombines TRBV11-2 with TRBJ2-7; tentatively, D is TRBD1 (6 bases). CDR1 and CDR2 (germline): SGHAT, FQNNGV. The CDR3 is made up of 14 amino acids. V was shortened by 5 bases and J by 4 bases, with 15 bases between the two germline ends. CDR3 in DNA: TGTGCCAGCAGCCCCGGGACACGGAATTACGAGCAGTACGTC. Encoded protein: CASSPGTRNYEQYV.

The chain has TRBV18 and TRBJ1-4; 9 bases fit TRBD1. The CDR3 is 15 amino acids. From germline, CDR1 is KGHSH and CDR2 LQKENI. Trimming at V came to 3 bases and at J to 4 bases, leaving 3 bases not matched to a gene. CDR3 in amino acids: CASSPRTGDNEKLFF. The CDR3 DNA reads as TGTGCCAGCTCACCCCGGACAGGGGATAATGAAAAACTGTTTTTT.

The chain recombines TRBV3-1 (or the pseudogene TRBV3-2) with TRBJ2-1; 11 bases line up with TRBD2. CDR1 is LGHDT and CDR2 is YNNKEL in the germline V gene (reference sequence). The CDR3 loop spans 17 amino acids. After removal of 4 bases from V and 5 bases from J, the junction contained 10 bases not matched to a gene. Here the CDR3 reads CASSRYSGLAGHNEQFF. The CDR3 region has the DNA TGTGCCAGCAGCCGTTACTCAGGACTAGCGGGTCACAATGAGCAGTTCTTC.